The next 15 T cell receptor beta chains were all read from a single sample in a study of blood T cell repertoires in COVID-19. Sequencing was performed with immunoSEQ multiplex PCR; in TCRdb, only in-frame clones are kept and a portion is missing. This table has 190,000 or so clones, around nine tenths appearing once. What was sequenced was peripheral blood. These receptors all come from a man aged 40-55 years with acute or convalescent COVID-19.

V gene TRBV30 combines with J gene TRBJ1-2; D not resolved. CDR1 is GTSNPN and CDR2 is SVGIG in the germline V gene (reference sequence). CDR3 length equals 12 residues. Between the trimmed V and J ends, which lost 0 bases and 9 bases, there was a span of 11 bases. CDR3 coding DNA: TGTGCCTGGAGTGTAACCGCGAAGAGCTACACCTTC. It codes for CAWSVTAKSYTF.

The chain has TRBV30 and TRBJ1-4, with a weak D call TRBD1 (5 bases). The germline CDR1 and CDR2 sequences are GTSNPN and SVGIG (reference sequence). The CDR3 is 14 amino acids. Trimming pared 2 bases from V and 7 bases from J, leaving 14 bases between. The CDR3 DNA follows: TGTGCCTGGAGTTTTGGCCAGGGCGGTGAAAAACTGTTTTTT. This translates into CAWSFGQGGEKLFF.

The J gene is TRBJ2-7, the V gene TRBV2; TRBD1 matches at 10 bases. The germline V gene encodes CDR1 SNHLY and CDR2 FYNNEI. V gave up 6 bases and J gave up 4 bases; unmatched junction bases: 9. CDR3 length: 15 amino acids. This chain's CDR3 is CASRRTGTGVYEQYF. The DNA for the CDR3 is TGTGCCAGCAGAAGGACAGGGACAGGGGTTTACGAGCAGTACTTC.

The V and J genes are TRBV3-1 (or the pseudogene TRBV3-2) and TRBJ1-3; 7 bases agree with TRBD1. CDR3 length: 16 residues. Unmatched junction bases numbered 8, after V lost 4 bases and J lost 2 bases. Germline CDR1 LGHDT, CDR2 YNNKEL (reference sequence). CDR3 in amino acids: CASSPQQGTTGNTIYF. CDR3 coding DNA: TGTGCCAGCAGCCCACAACAGGGGACGACTGGAAACACCATATATTTT.

This clone showed up just a few times. In DNA form, the CDR3 reads TGTGCCACCCAACTAGGGAACACTGAAGCTTTCTTT. Amino acids: CATQLGNTEAFF. The V and J genes are TRBV5-4 and TRBJ1-1, with D unresolved. The length of the CDR3 is 12 residues. Germline lookup yields CDR1 SGHNT and CDR2 YYREEE (reference sequence). V was cut by 9 bases and J by 1 base, with 10 bases left in between.

The chain links TRBV29-1 to TRBJ2-1; 7 nucleotides match TRBD1. The CDR3 sequence is 15 residues long. The germline CDR1 and CDR2 sequences are SQVTM and ANQGSEA. Unmatched junction bases numbered 11, after V lost 3 bases and J lost 6 bases. CDR3 DNA: TGCAGCGTTGATAGAGACAGGGCTAGTTTCAATGAGCAGTTCTTC. This sequence encodes CSVDRDRASFNEQFF.

The J gene is TRBJ2-6, the V gene TRBV6-6; 14 positions agree with TRBD2. Germline V lookup: CDR1 MNHNY, CDR2 SVGAGI (reference sequence). CDR3 length: 17 amino acids. After removal of 5 bases from V and 9 bases from J, the junction contained 9 bases not matched to a gene. The CDR3 sequence: CASSPPGLAGAFNVLTF. In DNA, the CDR3 is TGTGCCAGCAGTCCTCCGGGACTAGCGGGGGCCTTCAACGTCCTGACTTTC.

The J gene is TRBJ2-2, the V gene TRBV30, with no clear D. The CDR3 consists of 11 residues. Trimming left V 4 bases short and J 7 bases short, with 7 bases between. The germline V gene has CDR1 GTSNPN and CDR2 SVGIG (reference sequence). In DNA form, the CDR3 reads TGTGCCTGGACGGAGTACGGGGAGCTGTTTTTT. It translates to CAWTEYGELFF.

This chain connects TRBV5-5 to TRBJ2-1, with 9 bases fitting TRBD2. The CDR3 is 18 amino acids. Germline V gene sequence: CDR1 SGHKS, CDR2 YYEKEE (reference sequence). With V trimmed by 0 bases and J by 4 bases, 11 bases remained unmatched. CDR3 sequence (DNA): TGTGCCAGCAGCTTGGATGATAGCGGGGGAAGGGGGTACAATGAGCAGTTCTTC. Amino acids: CASSLDDSGGRGYNEQFF.

The rearrangement joins TRBV5-5 to TRBJ1-3; the D is unclear. Germline CDR1 is SGHKS and CDR2 is YYEKEE (reference sequence). This CDR3 region has 15 residues. Trimming removed 0 bases from V and 4 bases from J, with 11 bases in between. The CDR3 nucleotides read TGTGCCAGCAGCTTGGGGTCCGACTCCGGAAACACCATATATTTT. It specifies CASSLGSDSGNTIYF.

This clone turned up a few times. The rearrangement links TRBV18 to TRBJ2-7; 11 nucleotides agree with TRBD1. CDR3 size: 16 residues. V shed 4 bases, J shed 3 bases, and the junction held 8 bases outside the gene matches. Germline loops: CDR1 KGHSH, CDR2 LQKENI. Here the CDR3 DNA reads TGTGCCAGCTCACAAGCCGGGACAGGGGGTAACTACGAGCAGTACTTC. Its translation is CASSQAGTGGNYEQYF.

The chain combines TRBV15 with TRBJ2-7; 9 bases agree with TRBD1. The CDR3 consists of 14 residues. V lost 3 bases to trimming and J lost 9 bases; unmatched junction nucleotides: 9. Germline lookup yields CDR1 LNHNV and CDR2 YYDKDF (reference sequence). CDR3 protein: CATSRGTGREGQYF. The CDR3 DNA follows: TGTGCCACCAGCAGGGGGACAGGGAGGGAAGGGCAGTACTTC.

The chain joins TRBV6-5 to TRBJ2-1, with 8 bases matching TRBD1. Germline V gene data show CDR1 as MNHEY and CDR2 as SVGAGI. The CDR3 has 15 residues. V lost 6 bases to trimming and J lost 4 bases; unmatched junction nucleotides: 8. The CDR3 bases are TGTGCCAGCAGATTGGACAGGGAGTTATACAATGAGCAGTTCTTC. It is translated as CASRLDRELYNEQFF.

The V and J genes are TRBV11-2 and TRBJ2-5; a possible D gene is TRBD1 (7 bases). This CDR3 contains 19 residues. Germline loops: CDR1 SGHAT, CDR2 FQNNGV. V lost 2 bases, J lost 5 bases, and 27 bases lay in between. DNA of the CDR3: TGTGCCAGCAGCTTAAGACAGGGAGGAAGCATTAGCGCTTCGGAGACCCAGTACTTC. Translated: CASSLRQGGSISASETQYF.

CDR3 residues: CASSQASGGGPTGELFF. Here the CDR3 DNA reads TGCGCCAGCAGCCAAGCCAGTGGGGGGGGCCCCACCGGGGAGCTGTTTTTT. V gene TRBV4-3 combines with J gene TRBJ2-2; possible D gene TRBD2, 7 bases. The CDR3 runs 17 residues. In germline, CDR1 is LGHNA, CDR2 YSLEER. Trimming took 1 base from V and 4 from J, leaving 16 bases between them.